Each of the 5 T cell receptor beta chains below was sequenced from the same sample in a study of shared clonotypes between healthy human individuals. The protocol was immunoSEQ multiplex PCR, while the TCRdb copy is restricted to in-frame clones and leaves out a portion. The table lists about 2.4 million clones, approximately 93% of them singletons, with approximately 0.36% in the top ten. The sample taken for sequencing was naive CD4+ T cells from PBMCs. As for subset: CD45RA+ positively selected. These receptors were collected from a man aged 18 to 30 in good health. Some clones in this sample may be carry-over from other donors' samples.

CDR3 sequence reads: CASSEGQIGSQPQHF. For the CDR3, the DNA is TGTGCCAGCAGTGAAGGACAAATCGGGAGCCAGCCCCAGCATTTT. This chain links TRBV6-1 with TRBJ1-5; no definite D call. Germline loops: CDR1 MNHNS, CDR2 SASEGT. The V and J ends lost 1 base and 7 bases respectively, with 14 bases between them. The CDR3 covers 15 residues.

The CDR3 is CASSLAGGAGTGELFF. CDR3 bases: TGTGCCAGCAGCTTAGCGGGAGGGGCGGGCACCGGGGAGCTGTTTTTT. The chain links TRBV7-2 to TRBJ2-2; 7 nucleotides line up with TRBD2. The germline V gene encodes CDR1 SGHTA and CDR2 FQGNSA. The CDR3 contains 16 residues. The trim removed 0 bases at V and 4 bases at J, leaving 5 bases unmatched.

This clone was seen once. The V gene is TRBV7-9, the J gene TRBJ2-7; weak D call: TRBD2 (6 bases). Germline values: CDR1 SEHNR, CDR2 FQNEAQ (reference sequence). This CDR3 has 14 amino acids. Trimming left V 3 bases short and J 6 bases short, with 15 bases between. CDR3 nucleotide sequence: TGTGCCAGCAGCTTTCAACGGGAGACGGCCGAGCAGTACTTC. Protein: CASSFQRETAEQYF.

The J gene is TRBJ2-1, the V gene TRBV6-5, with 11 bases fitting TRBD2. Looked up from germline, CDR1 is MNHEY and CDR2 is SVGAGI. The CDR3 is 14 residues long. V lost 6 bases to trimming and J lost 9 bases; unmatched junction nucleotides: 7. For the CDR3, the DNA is TGTGCCAGCAGGGGTAGCGGGAGGGCCCCTGAGCAGTTCTTC. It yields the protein CASRGSGRAPEQFF.

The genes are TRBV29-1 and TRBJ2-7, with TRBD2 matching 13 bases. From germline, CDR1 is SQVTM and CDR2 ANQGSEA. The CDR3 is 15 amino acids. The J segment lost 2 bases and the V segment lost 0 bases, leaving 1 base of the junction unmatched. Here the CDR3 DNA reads TGCAGCGTTGAAGAGGGACTAGCGGGGACCTACGAGCAGTACTTC. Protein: CSVEEGLAGTYEQYF.